The clone carrying this T cell receptor beta chain appeared many times. The sample is drawn from a study of T cells in Graves' hyperthyroidism and ophthalmopathy. Germline V gene lookup returns CDR1 ENHRY and CDR2 SYGVKD. CDR3 length: 15 amino acids. Unmatched junction bases numbered 6, after V lost 4 bases and J lost 0 bases. Amplification yielded TCR beta CDR3 regions, with RNA transcripts as the source. HTBI primers were used for first-round RT-PCR of the TCR CDR3. A single record per CDR3 protein comes from TCRdb applying MiXCR to the multiplex PCR reads. The sample includes 600,000 or so distinct CDR3 sequences, about 45% of them seen just once.

This TCR was recovered from a woman between 18 and 30 years old with Graves' hyperthyroidism. The J gene is TRBJ2-7, the V gene TRBV10-3; 7 nucleotides match TRBD2. The sequenced material came from peripheral blood or thyroid tissue (not recorded which). The CDR3 sequence: CAISGGGRASYEQYF. In nucleotides, the CDR3 is TGTGCCATCAGTGGGGGCGGGAGAGCCTCCTACGAGCAGTACTTC.